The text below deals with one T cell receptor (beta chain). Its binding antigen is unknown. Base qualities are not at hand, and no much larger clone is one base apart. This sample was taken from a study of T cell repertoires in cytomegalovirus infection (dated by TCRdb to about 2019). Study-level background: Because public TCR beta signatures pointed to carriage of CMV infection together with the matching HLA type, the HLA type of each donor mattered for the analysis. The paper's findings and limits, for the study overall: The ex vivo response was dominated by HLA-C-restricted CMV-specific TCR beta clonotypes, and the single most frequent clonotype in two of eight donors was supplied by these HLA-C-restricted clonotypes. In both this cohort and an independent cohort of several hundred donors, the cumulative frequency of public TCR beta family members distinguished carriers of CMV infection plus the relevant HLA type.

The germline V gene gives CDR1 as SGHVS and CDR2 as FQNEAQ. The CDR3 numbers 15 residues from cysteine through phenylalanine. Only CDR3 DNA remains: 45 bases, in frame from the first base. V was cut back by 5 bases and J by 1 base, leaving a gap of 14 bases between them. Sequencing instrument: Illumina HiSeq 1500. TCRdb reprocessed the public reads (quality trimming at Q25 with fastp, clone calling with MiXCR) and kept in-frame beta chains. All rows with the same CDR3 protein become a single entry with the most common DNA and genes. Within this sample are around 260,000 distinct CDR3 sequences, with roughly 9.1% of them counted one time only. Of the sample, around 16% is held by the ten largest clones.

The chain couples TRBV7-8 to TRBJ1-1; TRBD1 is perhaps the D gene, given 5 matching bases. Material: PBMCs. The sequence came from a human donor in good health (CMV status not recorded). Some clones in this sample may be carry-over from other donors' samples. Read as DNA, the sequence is TGTGCCAGCAGCCCAAGTAGGGGAAGGAACACTGAAGCTTTCTTT. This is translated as CASSPSRGRNTEAFF.